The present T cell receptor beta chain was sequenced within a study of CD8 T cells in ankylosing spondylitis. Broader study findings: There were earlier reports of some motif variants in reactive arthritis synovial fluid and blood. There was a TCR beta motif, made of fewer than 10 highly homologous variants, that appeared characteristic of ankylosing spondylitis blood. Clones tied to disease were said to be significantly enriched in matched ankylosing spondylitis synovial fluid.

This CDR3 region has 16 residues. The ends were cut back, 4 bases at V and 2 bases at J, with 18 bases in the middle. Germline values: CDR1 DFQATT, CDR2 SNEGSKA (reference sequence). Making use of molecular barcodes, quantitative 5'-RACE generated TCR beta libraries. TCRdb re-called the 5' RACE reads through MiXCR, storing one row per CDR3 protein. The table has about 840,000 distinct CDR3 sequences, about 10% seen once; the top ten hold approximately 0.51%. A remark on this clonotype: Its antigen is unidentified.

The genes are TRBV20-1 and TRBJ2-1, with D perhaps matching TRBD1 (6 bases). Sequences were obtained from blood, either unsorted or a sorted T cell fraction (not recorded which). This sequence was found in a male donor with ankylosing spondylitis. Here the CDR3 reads CSAIKLTGIPYNEQFF. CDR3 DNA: TGCAGTGCTATTAAGCTCACAGGGATCCCCTACAATGAGCAGTTCTTC.